Following are 29 T cell receptor beta chains from one sample sequenced in a study of PD-L1 blockade in urothelial cancer. The table came from immunoSEQ multiplex PCR; TCRdb's copy has only in-frame clones and leaves some out. This table holds some 19,000 clones, 85% to 90% found once. This sample comprised PBMCs, obtained around atezolizumab (anti-PD-L1) treatment. These receptors all stem from an older woman with urothelial cancer.

The V and J genes are TRBV5-4 and TRBJ2-5; TRBD2 matches 8 bases. The J call is uncertain, as TRBJ2-7 better fits the DNA end. In germline, CDR1 is SGHNT, CDR2 YYREEE (reference sequence). The CDR3 runs to 15 residues. The CDR3 nucleotides are TGTGCCAGCAGCCCGGGGGGGTCCTCAGACTACGAGCAGTACTTC. Translating gives CASSPGGSSDYEQYF.

The V and J genes are TRBV19 and TRBJ1-1, with D unresolved. Germline CDR1 LNHDA, CDR2 SQIVND (reference sequence). The germline V and J ends were trimmed by 3 bases and 0 bases, with 23 bases remaining between them. CDR3 size: 19 residues. CDR3 amino acids: CASSIMGQRFKSMNTEAFF. The CDR3 DNA reads TGTGCCAGTAGTATTATGGGCCAAAGATTTAAATCCATGAACACTGAAGCTTTCTTT.

V and J are TRBV28 and TRBJ1-1; maybe TRBD1 (5 bases). This CDR3 region has 13 residues. V lost 6 bases and J 6 bases, leaving 14 bases between the germline ends. Germline V CDR1 and CDR2: MDHEN, SYDVKM. The CDR3 region has the DNA TGTGCCAGCAGGGAGGGGCTCCGACCTGAAGCTTTCTTT. Residues: CASREGLRPEAFF.

The CDR3: CASSPGQGARETQYF. The CDR3 bases are TGTGCCAGCAGTCCGGGACAGGGGGCACGAGAGACCCAGTACTTC. The gene calls are TRBV28 and TRBJ2-5; 12 bases agree with TRBD1. Looked up from germline, CDR1 is MDHEN and CDR2 is SYDVKM. The CDR3 runs 15 residues. V lost 5 bases to trimming and J lost 4 bases; unmatched junction nucleotides: 5. Together with reference TRBV28 and TRBJ2-5, the CDR3 gives the full variable domain: DVKVTQSSRYLVKRTGEKVFLECVQDMDHENMFWYRQDPGLGLRLIYFSYDVKMKEKGDIPEGYSVSREKKERFSLILESASTNQTSMYLCASSPGQGARETQYFGPGTRLLVL.

The chain employs TRBV6-6 and TRBJ2-3; D not certain. This CDR3 region has 15 residues. CDR1 and CDR2 from the germline V gene are MNHNY and SVGAGI (reference sequence). V was cut by 7 bases and J by 1 base, with 15 bases left in between. DNA for the CDR3: TGTGCCAGCACCTCAAGGAGCGAGGGCACAGATACGCAGTATTTT. It encodes CASTSRSEGTDTQYF.

In its sample, this clone was seen once. The V and J genes are TRBV2 and TRBJ2-2; TRBD1 matches at 7 bases. The CDR3 length is 14 residues. The ends lost 8 bases at V and 6 bases at J; junction bases unmatched: 9. CDR1 and CDR2 from the germline V gene are SNHLY and FYNNEI. CDR3 nucleotide sequence: TGTGCCAGCCGCCAAAGTGGACAGGCCGGGGAGCTGTTTTTT. It translates to CASRQSGQAGELFF.

The chain combines TRBV29-1 with TRBJ2-1, with 7 bases aligning to TRBD2. Germline V lookup: CDR1 SQVTM, CDR2 ANQGSEA. CDR3 length: 11 amino acids. Trimming took 8 bases from V and 9 from J; bases not matched to a gene: 7. The CDR3 region has the DNA TGCAGCTTGGGGGGGGTTGGTGAGCAGTTCTTC. This gives the protein CSLGGVGEQFF.

The chain uses TRBV7-2 and TRBJ1-4, with D possibly being TRBD1 (5 bases). Trimming shortened V by 1 base and J by 6 bases, and 9 bases separated the two germline ends. CDR3 length: 14 residues. Per germline, CDR1 SGHTA and CDR2 FQGNSA. The CDR3 bases are TGTGCCAGCAGCTTAGGAGGGGAGGATGAAAAACTGTTTTTT. Its translation: CASSLGGEDEKLFF. Full variable domain (remainder filled in from reference TRBV7-2 and TRBJ1-4): GAGVSQSPSNKVTEKGKDVELRCDPISGHTALYWYRQSLGQGLEFLIYFQGNSAPDKSGLPSDRFSAERTGGSVSTLTIQRTQQEDSAVYLCASSLGGEDEKLFFGSGTQLSVL.

This clone was seen a few times. V and J are TRBV6-6 and TRBJ1-5, with 9 bases aligning to TRBD1. After removal of 6 bases from V and 4 bases from J, the junction contained 7 bases not matched to a gene. In germline, CDR1 is MNHNY, CDR2 SVGAGI (reference sequence). The CDR3 spans 15 residues. Here the CDR3 reads CASRGRDRVNQPQHF. The CDR3 DNA follows: TGTGCCAGCAGAGGAAGGGACAGGGTAAATCAGCCCCAGCATTTT.

A note on this clone: Mismatch with germline at one junction end may stem from a read error. The V call is TRBV13, the J call TRBJ1-2; TRBD1 matches at 9 bases. The V gene's germline CDR1 is PRHDT and CDR2 FYEKMQ (reference sequence). The CDR3 runs to 15 residues. This CDR3 reads CASSQWTGDNYGYTF. DNA of the CDR3: TGCGCCAGCAGCCAATGGACAGGGGATAACTATGGCTACACCTTC.

V gene TRBV30 combines with J gene TRBJ2-1; possible D gene TRBD2, 6 bases. Trimming took off 4 bases at V and 0 bases at J, with 10 bases between the two ends. The germline V gene encodes CDR1 GTSNPN and CDR2 SVGIG (reference sequence). CDR3 length: 14 residues. CDR3 DNA sequence: TGTGCCTGGAAGGACGGGAGCTCCTACAATGAGCAGTTCTTC. Protein sequence: CAWKDGSSYNEQFF.

The chain joins TRBV6-6 to TRBJ1-2; TRBD1 matches 7 bases. The V and J ends lost 3 bases and 6 bases, in that order; junction bases with no gene match: 7. CDR1 and CDR2 (germline): MNHNY, SVGAGI (reference sequence). CDR3 size: 14 residues. The CDR3 nucleotides read TGTGCCAGCAGTTATCTCGGACAGGCCAATGGCTACACCTTC. It specifies CASSYLGQANGYTF.

This clone was seen more than once but under ten times. The V gene is TRBV5-1, the J gene TRBJ1-2, with 7 bases identical to TRBD1. Germline lookup yields CDR1 SGHRS and CDR2 YFSETQ. Germline trimming cut 2 bases from V and 3 bases from J; bases unmatched to any gene: 1. The CDR3 consists of 13 residues. Here the CDR3 DNA reads TGCGCCAGCAGCTTTGGACAGGACTATGGCTACACCTTC. It yields the protein CASSFGQDYGYTF.

The genes are TRBV19 and TRBJ1-1; D is perhaps TRBD1 (5 bases). Germline CDR1 LNHDA, CDR2 SQIVND (reference sequence). This CDR3 comprises 16 residues. Trimming took 7 bases from V and 4 from J, leaving 22 bases between them. CDR3 nucleotides: TGTGCCAGTACCCCTAGGCGCGGGGAGGGGTCCACTGAAGCTTTCTTT. Translating it yields CASTPRRGEGSTEAFF.

The CDR3 reads CASSIIGQGYQPQHF. The CDR3 DNA is TGTGCCAGTAGTATCATAGGACAGGGTTATCAGCCCCAGCATTTT. The V call is TRBV19, the J call TRBJ1-5; 8 bases align to TRBD1. Germline CDR1 reads LNHDA; CDR2 reads SQIVND (reference sequence). This CDR3 spans 15 amino acids. V dropped 3 bases and J dropped 5; count of bases not matched to a gene: 6. Together with reference TRBV19 and TRBJ1-5, the CDR3 gives the full variable domain: DGGITQSPKYLFRKEGQNVTLSCEQNLNHDAMYWYRQDPGQGLRLIYYSQIVNDFQKGDIAEGYSVSREKKESFPLTVTSAQKNPTAFYLCASSIIGQGYQPQHFGDGTRLSIL.

This sequence joins TRBV11-3 and TRBJ2-1, with TRBD2 identical over 8 bases. The V gene end was trimmed by 0 bases and the J gene end by 8 bases; junction bases not matched to a gene: 9. The CDR3 loop spans 16 amino acids. CDR1 is SGHNT, CDR2 YENEEA, per germline. CDR3 nucleotides: TGTGCCAGCAGCTTAGATAGGAGCGGGAGTCGTGATGAGCAGTTCTTC. Its translation: CASSLDRSGSRDEQFF.

This clone was observed once. The chain uses TRBV4-3 and TRBJ1-4; the match to TRBD1 covers 7 bases. The CDR3 totals 16 residues. Germline assignment: CDR1 LGHNA and CDR2 YSLEER. V shed 4 bases and J 5 bases; nucleotides not matched to a gene: 10. The CDR3 nucleotides are TGCGCCAGCAGCCTAAGTACCGGGACAGTAAATGAAAAACTGTTTTTT. Protein: CASSLSTGTVNEKLFF.

This chain uses TRBV7-9 with TRBJ2-6; D perhaps matches TRBD2 (7 bases). The CDR3 has 16 amino acids. The V end lost 5 bases, the J end lost 3 bases, and 14 bases lay between the germline ends. The V gene's germline CDR1 is SEHNR and CDR2 FQNEAQ (reference sequence). CDR3 region: CASSPQGGGGANVLTF. DNA of the CDR3: TGTGCCAGCAGCCCACAAGGGGGGGGTGGGGCCAACGTCCTGACTTTC.

This clone was observed a few times. The CDR3: CASSGTGYFYGYTF. In DNA form, the CDR3 reads TGTGCCAGCAGCGGCACCGGGTATTTCTATGGCTACACCTTC. This sequence joins TRBV5-8 and TRBJ1-2, with no clear D. CDR3 size: 14 residues. Germline values: CDR1 SGHTS, CDR2 YDEGEE. Deletions cut 4 bases from V and 4 bases from J, with 14 bases between. The entire variable domain, with the rest obtained from reference TRBV5-8 and TRBJ1-2, is as follows: EAGVTQSPTHLIKTRGQQATLRCSPISGHTSVYWYQQALGLGLQFLLWYDEGEERNRGNFPPRFSGRQFPNYSSELNVNALELEDSALYLCASSGTGYFYGYTFGSGTRLTVV.

This clone showed up just once. The chain is built from TRBV20-1 and TRBJ2-7; perhaps TRBD2 as D (5 bases). Germline V gives CDR1 DFQATT, CDR2 SNEGSKA (reference sequence). The ends were cut back, 4 bases at V and 3 bases at J, with 7 bases in the middle. CDR3 size: 11 residues. The CDR3 reads CSAKDFYEQYF. The CDR3 coding sequence is TGCAGTGCTAAGGACTTCTACGAGCAGTACTTC.

The count of this clone is one. The V call is TRBV10-3, the J call TRBJ2-7; D might be TRBD2 (6 bases). V was clipped by 6 bases and J by 0 bases, with 9 bases between them. Looked up from germline, CDR1 is ENHRY and CDR2 is SYGVKD. CDR3 length: 13 amino acids. The DNA of the CDR3 is TGTGCCATCAGCCGGGACTCCTCCTACGAGCAGTACTTC. Translation: CAISRDSSYEQYF.

The gene calls are TRBV4-3 and TRBJ1-4, with TRBD1 matching 12 bases. The germline gives CDR1 LGHNA, CDR2 YSLEER. V lost 2 bases and J lost 8; bases outside the gene matches: 9. This CDR3 region has 17 residues. The CDR3 DNA sequence: TGCGCCAGCAGCCAATCGAAGCCCGGGACAGGGGGCGAAAAACTGTTTTTT. Protein: CASSQSKPGTGGEKLFF.

This chain links TRBV11-1 with TRBJ2-1, with D unclear. Germline V gives CDR1 SGHAT, CDR2 FQDESV (reference sequence). V lost 1 base and J 7 bases, leaving 5 bases between the germline ends. The length of the CDR3 is 12 residues. The CDR3 sequence: CASSLESNEQFF. The CDR3, as DNA: TGTGCCAGCAGCTTAGAATCTAATGAGCAGTTCTTC.

The V call is TRBV6-5, the J call TRBJ1-1; TRBD1 is a possible D gene (6 bases). Germline V gene data show CDR1 as MNHEY and CDR2 as SVGAGI. Trimming left V 2 bases short and J 5 bases short, with 15 bases between. The CDR3 length is 15 residues. The CDR3 nucleotides read TGTGCCAGCAGTTACCTCCCCAGGGGTTCAACTGAAGCTTTCTTT. Translated, it gives CASSYLPRGSTEAFF.

The DNA for the CDR3 is TGTGCCAGCAGACAGGGGACAGCCGGGGAAAAACTGTTTTTT. It specifies CASRQGTAGEKLFF. The V call is TRBV28, the J call TRBJ1-4; 7 bases line up with TRBD1. The CDR3 sequence is 14 residues long. Unmatched junction bases numbered 9, after V lost 6 bases and J lost 8 bases. Germline CDR1 MDHEN, CDR2 SYDVKM.

The V call is TRBV7-6, the J call TRBJ1-2, with unresolved D. The CDR3 runs 15 residues. Trimming stripped 5 bases from V and 0 bases from J, with 13 bases between. Germline CDR1 reads SGHVS; CDR2 reads FNYEAQ. In DNA, the CDR3 is TGTGCCAGCAGCCCGGGAAACAGAGCTAACTATGGCTACACCTTC. This sequence encodes CASSPGNRANYGYTF.

CDR3 DNA: TGCACCCCACGAGGGGGAGGGGCCCAGTACTTC. Translation gives CTPRGGGAQYF. V and J are TRBV29-1 and TRBJ2-5, with a tentative D call TRBD2 (7 bases). The CDR3 sequence is 11 residues long. Germline V gene sequence: CDR1 SQVTM, CDR2 ANQGSEA.

This chain links TRBV5-8 with TRBJ2-6; D uncertain. The germline V gene has CDR1 SGHTS and CDR2 YDEGEE. V was cut by 1 base and J by 0 bases, with 11 bases left in between. The CDR3 sequence is 17 residues long. Here the CDR3 DNA reads TGTGCCAGCAGCTTGAGTGGTAGGAGCTCTGGGGCCAACGTCCTGACTTTC. Amino acids: CASSLSGRSSGANVLTF.

The J gene is TRBJ2-1, the V gene TRBV2; TRBD1 matches at 10 bases. The ends lost 7 bases at V and 4 bases at J; junction bases unmatched: 7. CDR3 length: 15 amino acids. The germline gives CDR1 SNHLY, CDR2 FYNNEI. The CDR3 loop is CASTLGTGAYNEQFF. The CDR3 bases are TGTGCCAGCACCTTGGGGACAGGGGCTTACAATGAGCAGTTCTTC.